The entry below describes one T cell receptor (beta chain). This specimen comes from a study of blood T cell repertoires in COVID-19. Study-level background: PBMCs, B-cell-depleted T cells, or T cells were the source of the cDNA or gDNA that made up the material.

The CDR3 totals 13 residues. V gave up 8 bases and J gave up 3 bases; unmatched junction bases: 7. Germline V CDR1 and CDR2: SGHVS, FQNEAQ. Authors' methods: From reference gene primer amplification, estimates of nucleated cell counts were derived. Here immunoSEQ multiplex PCR was the method, and the copy in TCRdb shows in-frame clones only, minus some. V, J and clone size reflect that table, while D and trimming were determined from the DNA. The sample shows over 100,000 clones, less than 85% of them seen only once. The chain joins TRBV7-8 to TRBJ2-7, with TRBD2 identical over 7 bases. The receptor comes from a human donor in a cohort sampled during active or convalescent COVID-19. Sequenced: peripheral blood. Here the CDR3 reads CASGRGGGYEQYF. CDR3 DNA sequence: TGTGCCAGCGGACGGGGCGGGGGCTACGAGCAGTACTTC.